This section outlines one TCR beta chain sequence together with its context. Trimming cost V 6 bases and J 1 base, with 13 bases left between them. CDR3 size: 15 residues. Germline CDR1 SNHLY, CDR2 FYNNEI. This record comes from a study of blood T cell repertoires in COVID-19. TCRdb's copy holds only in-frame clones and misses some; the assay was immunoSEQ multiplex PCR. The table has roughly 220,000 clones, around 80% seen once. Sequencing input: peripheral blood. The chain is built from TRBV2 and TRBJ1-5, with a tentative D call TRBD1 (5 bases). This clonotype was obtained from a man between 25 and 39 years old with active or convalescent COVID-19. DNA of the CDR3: TGTGCCAGCAGATCGGCAGGGTGGAGCAATCAGCCCCAGCATTTT. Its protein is CASRSAGWSNQPQHF.